A single sample gave rise to the 30 T cell receptor beta chains below, sequenced in a study of OX40 agonist ivuxolimab in advanced cancers. Sequenced by immunoSEQ multiplex PCR; TCRdb stores in-frame clones only, minus some. The sample records approximately 84,000 clones, roughly 84% being singletons. Sample: CD4+ or CD8+ T cells sorted from blood, taken in a trial of the OX40 agonist ivuxolimab. These receptor sequences come from an adult with an advanced solid tumor such as melanoma, head and neck, liver or kidney cancer.

This sequence joins TRBV10-3 and TRBJ2-2; 8 bases fit TRBD2. CDR3 length: 14 amino acids. Germline V gene lookup returns CDR1 ENHRY and CDR2 SYGVKD. V lost 10 bases, J lost 1 base, and 5 bases stayed unmatched. The CDR3 sequence is CATSAGENTGELFF. The CDR3 nucleotides read TGTGCCACCTCAGCGGGGGAGAACACCGGGGAGCTGTTTTTT.

This clone was recorded only once. The sample holds other DNA sequences that translate to the same CDR3. V and J are TRBV28 and TRBJ1-5, with TRBD1 identical over 7 bases. Germline values: CDR1 MDHEN, CDR2 SYDVKM. This CDR3 is 14 amino acids long. J gave up 1 base and V 6 bases, and 3 bases lay outside the gene matches. For the CDR3, the DNA is TGTGCCAGCAGACGACAGGGAAGCAATCAGCCCCAGCATTTT. Protein sequence: CASRRQGSNQPQHF.

This chain joins TRBV19 and TRBJ1-2; 11 bases match TRBD1. The CDR3 runs 15 residues. Trimming removed 5 bases from V and 8 bases from J; junction bases left unmatched: 10. Germline CDR1 reads LNHDA; CDR2 reads SQIVND (reference sequence). CDR3 sequence: CASSPGQGAFGGYTF. The CDR3 DNA follows: TGTGCCAGTAGTCCCGGACAGGGGGCGTTTGGCGGCTACACCTTC.

This chain connects TRBV6-6 to TRBJ2-5; D remains unclear. In germline, CDR1 is MNHNY, CDR2 SVGAGI (reference sequence). The CDR3 totals 14 residues. V was trimmed by 2 bases and J by 1 base, leaving 8 bases between them. The CDR3 DNA reads TGTGCCAGCAGTTACCAAGCCCCCCAAGAGACCCAGTACTTC. It yields the protein CASSYQAPQETQYF.

The chain recombines TRBV5-4 with TRBJ1-5, with D possibly being TRBD1 (5 bases). The CDR3 is 17 residues long. V lost 2 bases to trimming and J lost 0 bases, with 15 bases between them. Per the germline V gene, CDR1 is SGHNT and CDR2 is YYREEE (reference sequence). The CDR3 is CASSFGGGRNSNQPQHF. The CDR3, as DNA: TGTGCCAGCAGCTTTGGGGGGGGGAGAAATAGCAATCAGCCCCAGCATTTT.

The J gene is TRBJ1-5, the V gene TRBV6-6; D may be TRBD1 (5 bases). The length of the CDR3 is 13 residues. V was shortened by 6 bases and J by 4 bases, with 10 bases between the two germline ends. Germline V gene lookup returns CDR1 MNHNY and CDR2 SVGAGI (reference sequence). CDR3 DNA sequence: TGTGCCAGCAGAGTACAGGCGAATCAGCCCCAGCATTTT. Its protein is CASRVQANQPQHF.

The rearrangement uses TRBV7-9 and TRBJ1-4; 7 nucleotides match TRBD1. The trim removed 0 bases at V and 7 bases at J, leaving 5 bases unmatched. Germline loops: CDR1 SEHNR, CDR2 FQNEAQ (reference sequence). The CDR3 covers 15 residues. The CDR3 region is CASSLAAPGGEKLFF. In DNA, the CDR3 is TGTGCCAGCAGCTTAGCGGCCCCAGGGGGTGAAAAACTGTTTTTT.

This sequence joins TRBV2 and TRBJ1-2; 7 positions match TRBD1. Losses at the gene ends were 7 bases for V and 7 bases for J; bases not matched to a gene: 9. Germline-derived CDR1 and CDR2 are SNHLY and FYNNEI. The CDR3 runs to 13 residues. The CDR3 nucleotides are TGTGCCAGCAACACTGACAGGGAGGGTGGCTACACCTTC. This gives the protein CASNTDREGGYTF.

The rearrangement uses TRBV25-1 and TRBJ2-5; weak D call: TRBD2 (5 bases). Germline CDR1 and CDR2: MGHDK and SYGVNS. There are 18 residues in the CDR3. The ends were cut back, 2 bases at V and 5 bases at J, with 24 bases in the middle. CDR3 residues: CASSEGRWSEPGDETQYF. CDR3 in DNA: TGTGCCAGCAGTGAAGGGCGGTGGAGCGAACCCGGGGATGAGACCCAGTACTTC.

The genes are TRBV6-1 and TRBJ1-5; 9 nucleotides agree with TRBD1. From germline, CDR1 is MNHNS and CDR2 SASEGT. V shed 4 bases and J 7 bases; nucleotides not matched to a gene: 5. CDR3 size: 14 residues. CDR3 sequence: CASSATGGPQPQHF. The CDR3, as DNA: TGTGCCAGCAGTGCGACAGGGGGGCCGCAGCCCCAGCATTTT.

The V gene is TRBV5-1, the J gene TRBJ2-7; 12 bases are a match to TRBD1. Trimming removed 6 bases from V and 6 bases from J; junction bases left unmatched: 7. Looked up from germline, CDR1 is SGHRS and CDR2 is YFSETQ. CDR3 length: 14 residues. The CDR3 spells CASIPGQGAGEQYF. CDR3 nucleotides: TGCGCCAGCATCCCGGGACAGGGGGCGGGCGAGCAGTACTTC.

The V and J genes are TRBV27 and TRBJ2-1; 10 bases match TRBD1. Germline CDR1 reads MNHEY; CDR2 reads SMNVEV (reference sequence). Trimming at V came to 1 base and at J to 10 bases, leaving 4 bases not matched to a gene. The CDR3 spans 14 residues. CDR3 bases: TGTGCCAGCAGTTTATATCGGACAGGGGGAGAGCAGTTCTTC. It is translated as CASSLYRTGGEQFF.

This chain joins TRBV6-1 and TRBJ2-1; D might be TRBD2 (7 bases). Per the germline V gene, CDR1 is MNHNS and CDR2 is SASEGT. Between the trimmed V and J ends, which lost 0 bases and 10 bases, there was a span of 13 bases. This CDR3 region has 14 residues. The CDR3 loop reads CASSEASGGNEQFF. The CDR3 DNA reads as TGTGCCAGCAGTGAAGCCTCGGGGGGCAACGAGCAGTTCTTC.

This sequence joins TRBV5-6 and TRBJ2-7; possibly TRBD1 for D (6 bases). The CDR3 is 14 amino acids. The V end was cut by 2 bases, the J end by 2 bases, with 11 bases between. Germline CDR1 is SGHDT and CDR2 is YYEEEE. The DNA of the CDR3 is TGTGCCAGCAGCTTCCTTGGGGGCCCCTACGAGCAGTACTTC. As protein: CASSFLGGPYEQYF.

With respect to this clone: Other DNA sequences from this sample encode an identical CDR3 as well. CDR3 bases: TGTGCCAGCAGCTTGGCTGAGGGTACTGAAGCTTTCTTT. Translation: CASSLAEGTEAFF. The V call is TRBV5-4, the J call TRBJ1-1, with D uncertain. This CDR3 is built from 13 residues. CDR1 and CDR2 (germline): SGHNT, YYREEE (reference sequence). V gave up 0 bases and J gave up 5 bases, with 8 bases separating them.

The chain couples TRBV7-8 to TRBJ2-7; tentative D call: TRBD1 (5 bases). V was shortened by 4 bases and J by 0 bases, with 13 bases between the two germline ends. The germline gives CDR1 SGHVS, CDR2 FQNEAQ. CDR3 length: 15 residues. CDR3 amino acids: CASSSGHLSSYEQYF. DNA for the CDR3: TGTGCCAGCAGCTCCGGACACCTCTCCTCCTACGAGCAGTACTTC.

The V gene is TRBV21-1, the J gene TRBJ1-2. TRBV21-1 is listed as a pseudogene. This CDR3 region has 15 residues. Written as DNA, the CDR3 is TGTGCCAGCAGCAAGGTCGCAGGGAGAAACTATGGCTACACCTTC. Protein product: CASSKVAGRNYGYTF.

The chain carries TRBV18 and TRBJ2-3; D is unresolved. Germline CDR1 KGHSH, CDR2 LQKENI. The CDR3 length is 12 residues. V was trimmed by 4 bases and J by 6 bases, leaving 8 bases between them. The CDR3 bases are TGTGCCAGCTCACAGGCGCTGGATACGCAGTATTTT. It codes for CASSQALDTQYF.

The chain joins TRBV19 to TRBJ2-5; weak D call: TRBD2 (5 bases). The germline V gene encodes CDR1 LNHDA and CDR2 SQIVND (reference sequence). There are 14 residues in the CDR3. Trimming removed 7 bases at V and 0 bases at J, with 12 bases between. The CDR3 region is CASKASWDQETQYF. In DNA form, the CDR3 reads TGTGCCAGTAAGGCTAGCTGGGACCAAGAGACCCAGTACTTC.

A few counts support this clone. V gene TRBV7-3 combines with J gene TRBJ1-1; TRBD1 aligns across 8 bases. This CDR3 comprises 14 residues. In germline, CDR1 is SGHTA, CDR2 FQGTGA. The J segment lost 4 bases and the V segment lost 4 bases, leaving 5 bases of the junction unmatched. The CDR3 loop reads CASSSTGQATEAFF. DNA for the CDR3: TGTGCCAGCAGCTCAACGGGACAGGCCACTGAAGCTTTCTTT.

The V call is TRBV7-2, the J call TRBJ1-2; unclear D gene. V dropped 5 bases and J dropped 6 bases, with 13 bases sitting between them. Germline-derived CDR1 and CDR2 are SGHTA and FQGNSA. This CDR3 comprises 13 residues. The CDR3 nucleotides are TGTGCCAGCAGCACCTCCCCGGGAGATGGCTACACCTTC. The encoded protein is CASSTSPGDGYTF.

The chain uses TRBV15 and TRBJ1-1, with D perhaps TRBD1 (6 bases). The germline V and J ends were trimmed by 0 bases and 11 bases, with 16 bases remaining between them. CDR1 is LNHNV and CDR2 is YYDKDF in the germline V gene (reference sequence). The CDR3 length is 14 residues. DNA of the CDR3: TGTGCCACCAGCAGAGACCGGGGGCCCGAAGGGGCTTTCTTT. Translated: CATSRDRGPEGAFF.

The rearrangement joins TRBV7-2 to TRBJ1-3; D remains unclear. This CDR3 is 16 amino acids long. Germline CDR1 SGHTA, CDR2 FQGNSA. V lost 1 base and J lost 0, with 10 bases in between. CDR3 protein: CASSLGPLASGNTIYF. The DNA for the CDR3 is TGTGCCAGCAGCTTAGGGCCCCTGGCCTCTGGAAACACCATATATTTT.

This chain uses TRBV6-1 with TRBJ2-1, with 8 bases matching TRBD2. The CDR3 has 15 amino acids. The V gene end was trimmed by 6 bases and the J gene end by 9 bases; junction bases not matched to a gene: 13. Germline lookup yields CDR1 MNHNS and CDR2 SASEGT. This chain's CDR3 is CASRPGGASSIEQFF. The CDR3 nucleotides read TGTGCCAGCAGACCCGGGGGGGCCAGTAGTATTGAGCAGTTCTTC.

CDR3 region: CASSIQGANTEAFF. For the CDR3, the DNA is TGTGCCAGTAGTATACAGGGTGCGAACACTGAAGCTTTCTTT. The chain joins TRBV19 to TRBJ1-1; maybe TRBD1 (5 bases). V shed 2 bases and J shed 1 base, with 8 bases lying between them. Germline CDR1 LNHDA, CDR2 SQIVND (reference sequence). The CDR3 extends over 14 amino acids.

V usage is TRBV9 and J usage is TRBJ1-5; 7 bases agree with TRBD1. The V segment lost 3 bases and the J segment 2 bases; nucleotides outside the gene matches: 2. Germline CDR1 and CDR2: SGDLS and YYNGEE. This CDR3 spans 14 amino acids. Here the CDR3 DNA reads TGTGCCAGCAGCGGACAGGGACGCAATCAGCCCCAGCATTTT. As protein: CASSGQGRNQPQHF.

The gene calls are TRBV6-5 and TRBJ1-6; D is perhaps TRBD1 (5 bases). CDR1 and CDR2 (germline): MNHEY, SVGAGI. The CDR3 is 12 amino acids. Trimming took off 5 bases at V and 8 bases at J, with 7 bases between the two ends. For the CDR3, the DNA is TGTGCCAGCAGTCGGGGCGATTCACCCCTCCACTTT. Translation: CASSRGDSPLHF.

The chain recombines TRBV5-4 with TRBJ1-4; D remains unclear. Germline V gives CDR1 SGHNT, CDR2 YYREEE (reference sequence). CDR3 length: 15 residues. The V end was cut by 0 bases, the J end by 7 bases, with 13 bases between. CDR3 sequence (DNA): TGTGCCAGCAGCTTGGCCGATCAAGGCAGTGAAAAACTGTTTTTT. Translated, it gives CASSLADQGSEKLFF.

The gene calls are TRBV19 and TRBJ2-2; maybe TRBD2 (5 bases). The CDR3 contains 15 residues. Trimming stripped 5 bases from V and 5 bases from J, with 15 bases between. The germline V gene encodes CDR1 LNHDA and CDR2 SQIVND (reference sequence). The CDR3 protein is CASSGEFLTTGELFF. As DNA, the CDR3 is TGTGCCAGTAGTGGGGAGTTTTTGACAACCGGGGAGCTGTTTTTT. The entire variable domain, with the rest obtained from reference TRBV19 and TRBJ2-2, is as follows: DGGITQSPKYLFRKEGQNVTLSCEQNLNHDAMYWYRQDPGQGLRLIYYSQIVNDFQKGDIAEGYSVSREKKESFPLTVTSAQKNPTAFYLCASSGEFLTTGELFFGEGSRLTVL.

V and J are TRBV10-3 and TRBJ2-5; 10 nucleotides align to TRBD2. Germline V gives CDR1 ENHRY, CDR2 SYGVKD. Unmatched junction bases numbered 6, after V lost 0 bases and J lost 5 bases. The CDR3 spans 16 residues. CDR3 amino acids: CAISESSGGAWETQYF. The CDR3 DNA follows: TGTGCCATCAGTGAGTCAAGCGGGGGGGCCTGGGAGACCCAGTACTTC.